The present TCR beta chain was sequenced within a study of cytomegalovirus exposure and HLA in healthy donors. Study findings and constraints: High sensitivity and specificity were reportedly achieved when the classifier diagnosed cytomegalovirus status.

Trimming removed 4 bases at V and 6 bases at J, with 13 bases between. This CDR3 is built from 13 residues. Germline V gene lookup returns CDR1 SGDLS and CDR2 YYNGEE. In the case of this clone: Its specificity is unknown.

The PCR was carried out with 60 Vbeta primers and 13 Jbeta primers. Profiled with immunoSEQ multiplex PCR; TCRdb holds only in-frame clones, not every one. This sample's clone table lists some 130,000 clones. The TCR originated in a man aged 18 to 35 in good health and CMV-seronegative. The sample consisted of PBMCs. The chain couples TRBV9 to TRBJ1-2, with D maybe TRBD1 (5 bases). The chain's CDR3 is CASSIGGGDGYTF. For the CDR3, the DNA is TGTGCCAGCAGCATTGGGGGGGGAGATGGCTACACCTTC.